This T cell receptor (beta chain) was sequenced in a study of blood T cell repertoires in COVID-19. On the study more broadly: Samples came from the United States, Italy and Spain, spanning acute and convalescent COVID-19. The analysed material was cDNA or gDNA that came from T cells, B-cell-depleted T cells, or PBMCs.

In the authors' workflow: Amplification from reference gene primers served as the basis for estimated nucleated cell counts. The protocol was immunoSEQ multiplex PCR, while the TCRdb copy is restricted to in-frame clones and leaves out a portion. V, J and clone size were drawn from that table, and D and trimming were deduced from the DNA. The sample lists 40,000 to 50,000 clones; under 85% were seen once. The CDR3 contains 15 residues. Deletions cut 4 bases from V and 8 bases from J, with 15 bases between. In germline, CDR1 is MGHRA, CDR2 YSYEKL. The receptor's source is a woman aged 80 or over with acute or convalescent COVID-19. Sequencing was performed on peripheral blood. This chain connects TRBV4-1 to TRBJ1-6, with TRBD1 as a possible D gene (5 bases). CDR3 DNA: TGCGCCAGCAGCCTAGCGGGGCCGACAGATTCACCCCTCCACTTT. Translation gives CASSLAGPTDSPLHF.